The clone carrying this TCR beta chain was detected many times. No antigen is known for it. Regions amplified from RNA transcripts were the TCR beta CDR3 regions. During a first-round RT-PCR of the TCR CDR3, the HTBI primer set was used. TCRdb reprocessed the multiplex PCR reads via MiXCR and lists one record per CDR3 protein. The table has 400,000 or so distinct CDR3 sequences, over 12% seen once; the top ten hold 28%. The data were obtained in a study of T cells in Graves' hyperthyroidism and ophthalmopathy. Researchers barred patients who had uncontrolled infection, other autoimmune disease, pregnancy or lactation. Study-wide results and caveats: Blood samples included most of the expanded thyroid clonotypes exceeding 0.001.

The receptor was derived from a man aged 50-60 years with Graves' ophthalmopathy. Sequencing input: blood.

CDR3 region: CASSQGSFEGGRETQYF. Written as DNA, the CDR3 is TGTGCCAGCAGCCAGGGTTCGTTCGAGGGAGGCAGAGAGACCCAGTACTTC. V and J are TRBV3-1 and TRBJ2-5, with TRBD2 as a possible D gene (6 bases). Germline-derived CDR1 and CDR2 are LGHDT and YNNKEL (reference sequence). V was clipped by 3 bases and J by 4 bases, with 21 bases between them. The CDR3 is made up of 17 amino acids.